This TCR beta chain was profiled in a study of shared T cell receptors in the human thymus. The assay was immunoSEQ multiplex PCR, and TCRdb's table has in-frame clones only and misses some. The profile covers hundreds of thousands of clones, with approximately 87% appearing a single time and around 0.0099% taken by the ten largest. The same specimen was also included in a second study, on human thymus T cells. From that report: Unrelated individuals reportedly shared highly overlapping thymic TCR repertoires.

Sequenced input: thymocytes. The receptor's source is a boy less than two years old with a congenital heart defect.

The CDR3 DNA is TGCAGCGTTGGGACTAGCTGGCACTACGAGCAGTACTTC. Its translation is CSVGTSWHYEQYF. The chain recombines TRBV29-1 with TRBJ2-7, with 8 bases that match TRBD2. Germline V CDR1 and CDR2: SQVTM, ANQGSEA. The CDR3 spans 13 residues. V lost 4 bases to trimming and J lost 3 bases; unmatched junction nucleotides: 5.